Below are 30 T cell receptor beta chains sequenced from a single sample in a study of CD8 T cells in Susac syndrome (dated by TCRdb to about 2019). Libraries were constructed by the immunoSEQ multiplex PCR assay. RNA was extracted using the RNeasy kit, and roughly 0.45 to 1 microgram was reverse transcribed with random hexamers. Using fastp at Q25 and MiXCR, TCRdb reprocessed the public reads and kept productive beta chains. Every entry covers one CDR3 protein and lists the most common genes and DNA from its rows. For this sample the table gives under 150,000 distinct CDR3 sequences, of which nearly 97% were detected only once. The ten largest clones take up approximately 0.08% of the sample. Sequences were obtained from CD4+ T cells from PBMCs. All receptors come from a human donor with Susac syndrome.

The V gene is TRBV29-1, the J gene TRBJ2-2; 8 bases fit TRBD1. This CDR3 has 15 amino acids. The junction had 6 bases not matched to a gene; V was cut back by 4 bases and J by 2 bases. The V gene's germline CDR1 is SQVTM and CDR2 ANQGSEA. CDR3 DNA: TGCAGCGTTGTGAGGGGACAGGAAAACACCGGGGAGCTGTTTTTT. Its protein is CSVVRGQENTGELFF.

The J gene is TRBJ1-5, the V gene TRBV7-2; perhaps TRBD1 as D (5 bases). V gave up 1 base and J gave up 7 bases, with 11 bases separating them. Germline loops: CDR1 SGHTA, CDR2 FQGNSA. The CDR3 has 14 residues. CDR3 region: CASSLGLDSQPQHF. The CDR3 nucleotides read TGTGCCAGCAGCTTAGGTCTAGACAGCCAGCCCCAGCATTTT.

The chain joins TRBV3-1 to TRBJ2-1; unclear D gene. Germline-derived CDR1 and CDR2 are LGHDT and YNNKEL (reference sequence). This CDR3 comprises 17 residues. Trimming removed 0 bases at V and 10 bases at J, with 22 bases between. Here the CDR3 reads CASSQDRTSPNPREQFF. For the CDR3, the DNA is TGTGCCAGCAGCCAAGATCGGACGTCCCCCAACCCCAGAGAGCAGTTCTTC.

This clonotype has just one count. The rearrangement joins TRBV24-1 to TRBJ1-2, with D hard to call. The germline V gene encodes CDR1 KGHDR and CDR2 SFDVKD. CDR3 length: 13 residues. The V gene lost 3 bases and the J gene lost 4 bases, with 8 bases spanning the gap. The chain's CDR3 is CATSDIGAYGYTF. CDR3 in DNA: TGTGCCACCAGTGATATAGGAGCCTATGGCTACACCTTC.

This chain connects TRBV3-1 to TRBJ2-4, with 9 bases matching TRBD1. The CDR3 extends over 14 amino acids. The V and J ends lost 1 base and 7 bases, in that order; junction bases with no gene match: 2. The germline V gene has CDR1 LGHDT and CDR2 YNNKEL (reference sequence). The chain's CDR3 is CASSQGDRGNIQYF. DNA for the CDR3: TGTGCCAGCAGCCAAGGTGACAGGGGGAACATTCAGTACTTC.

This chain joins TRBV6-6 and TRBJ2-5; D might be TRBD1 or TRBD2, each matching 6 bases. Per the germline V gene, CDR1 is MNHNY and CDR2 is SVGAGI (reference sequence). Trimming left V 10 bases short and J 3 bases short, with 18 bases between. This CDR3 spans 14 amino acids. For the CDR3, the DNA is TGTGCCACCGTTCCGTGGGGGGCCGAAGAGACCCAGTACTTC. The encoded protein is CATVPWGAEETQYF.

The sample holds one count of this clonotype. The gene calls are TRBV20-1 and TRBJ2-7, with 7 nucleotides matching TRBD1. With V trimmed by 2 bases and J by 2 bases, 3 bases remained unmatched. Germline V gene data show CDR1 as DFQATT and CDR2 as SNEGSKA (reference sequence). The CDR3 consists of 13 residues. CDR3 DNA sequence: TGCAGTGCTAGACAGGGGGTCCCCTACGAGCAGTACTTC. This codes for CSARQGVPYEQYF.

This clonotype was seen just once. V gene TRBV15 combines with J gene TRBJ1-2, with D possibly TRBD1 on 6 matching bases. The germline V gene has CDR1 LNHNV and CDR2 YYDKDF (reference sequence). The V end lost 0 bases, the J end lost 8 bases, and 13 bases lay between the germline ends. The CDR3 sequence is 14 residues long. This CDR3 is CATSRDWAGAGYTF. The DNA for the CDR3 is TGTGCCACCAGCAGAGACTGGGCGGGGGCCGGCTACACCTTC. Full variable domain (rest looked up from reference TRBV15 and TRBJ1-2): DAMVIQNPRYQVTQFGKPVTLSCSQTLNHNVMYWYQQKSSQAPKLLFHYYDKDFNNEADTPDNFQSRRPNTSFCFLDIRSPGLGDTAMYLCATSRDWAGAGYTFGSGTRLTVV.

Here the CDR3 DNA reads TGTGCCAGCAGCTTAAACCGGGGTGCTAACACTGAAGCTTTCTTT. Residues: CASSLNRGANTEAFF. The chain links TRBV7-9 to TRBJ1-1; D is undetermined. V was trimmed by 2 bases and J by 2 bases, leaving 12 bases between them. Germline-derived CDR1 and CDR2 are SEHNR and FQNEAQ (reference sequence). This CDR3 is 15 amino acids long.

CDR3 residues: CASRPLGGEQYF. CDR3 DNA sequence: TGCGCCAGCAGACCACTCGGCGGCGAGCAGTACTTC. This chain links TRBV5-1 with TRBJ2-7; D uncertain. With 5 bases removed from V and 6 bases from J, the gap between germline ends came to 12 bases. This CDR3 comprises 12 residues. Germline V gene sequence: CDR1 SGHRS, CDR2 YFSETQ.

The V call is TRBV5-1, the J call TRBJ1-2; D is uncertain. The CDR3 consists of 13 residues. The germline V gene has CDR1 SGHRS and CDR2 YFSETQ. The V end was cut by 1 base, the J end by 4 bases, with 8 bases between. The CDR3: CASSLQQLYGYTF. CDR3 coding DNA: TGCGCCAGCAGCTTGCAACAGCTCTATGGCTACACCTTC.

The genes are TRBV18 and TRBJ2-7, with 9 bases that match TRBD2. Trimming cost V 5 bases and J 6 bases; bases outside gene matches: 11. Germline V gives CDR1 KGHSH, CDR2 LQKENI. The CDR3 contains 15 residues. As DNA, the CDR3 is TGTGCCAGCTCAAGAGCGGGAGGCCATTGGGCCGAGCAGTACTTC. Translating gives CASSRAGGHWAEQYF.

This clonotype was seen only a few times. The chain combines TRBV9 with TRBJ2-2, with a possible D match to TRBD2 (6 bases). Germline values: CDR1 SGDLS, CDR2 YYNGEE. This CDR3 region has 14 residues. Trimming took 5 bases from V and 0 from J, leaving 8 bases between them. CDR3 nucleotides: TGTGCCAGCAGGGGGACTGCGAACACCGGGGAGCTGTTTTTT. It translates to CASRGTANTGELFF.

The rearrangement links TRBV15 to TRBJ2-3; a weak D match, TRBD1 (6 bases). Trimming removed 3 bases from V and 2 bases from J, with 18 bases in between. The CDR3 is 17 amino acids. Per the germline V gene, CDR1 is LNHNV and CDR2 is YYDKDF (reference sequence). This CDR3 reads CATSSFIGGRHTDTQYF. CDR3 in DNA: TGTGCCACCAGCAGTTTCATTGGGGGCAGGCACACAGATACGCAGTATTTT. The full variable domain, with the rest looked up from reference TRBV15 and TRBJ2-3, is DAMVIQNPRYQVTQFGKPVTLSCSQTLNHNVMYWYQQKSSQAPKLLFHYYDKDFNNEADTPDNFQSRRPNTSFCFLDIRSPGLGDTAMYLCATSSFIGGRHTDTQYFGPGTRLTVL.

This chain links TRBV5-1 with TRBJ2-5, with TRBD2 as a possible D gene (5 bases). V was clipped by 4 bases and J by 5 bases, with 12 bases between them. Germline CDR1 SGHRS, CDR2 YFSETQ. CDR3 size: 13 residues. For the CDR3, the DNA is TGCGCCAGCAGCGGTGGACTTCGGGAGACCCAGTACTTC. It encodes CASSGGLRETQYF.

This sequence joins TRBV29-1 and TRBJ2-1; no clear D gene. Germline assignment: CDR1 SQVTM and CDR2 ANQGSEA. V lost 5 bases and J 2 bases, leaving 7 bases between the germline ends. This CDR3 region has 12 residues. In nucleotides, the CDR3 is TGCAGCGTTTCGGTAGCCTACAATGAGCAGTTCTTC. It specifies CSVSVAYNEQFF.

This chain links TRBV18 with TRBJ2-1, with 7 nucleotides matching TRBD1. The J segment lost 4 bases and the V segment lost 3 bases, leaving 3 bases of the junction unmatched. CDR3 length: 14 amino acids. Germline-derived CDR1 and CDR2 are KGHSH and LQKENI. This CDR3 is CASSPGQIYNEQFF. The CDR3 DNA follows: TGTGCCAGCTCACCGGGACAGATATACAATGAGCAGTTCTTC.

The gene calls are TRBV29-1 and TRBJ2-5; D call uncertain. CDR3 length equals 13 residues. With 4 bases removed from V and 7 bases from J, the gap between germline ends came to 16 bases. Germline V lookup: CDR1 SQVTM, CDR2 ANQGSEA. For the CDR3, the DNA is TGCAGCGTTGTGGTCCGTCTTATTGGGACCCAGTACTTC. Translation: CSVVVRLIGTQYF.

The CDR3, as DNA: TGTGCCACCAGAAGCGGACAAGGGATCAGCTACGAGCAGTACTTC. The encoded protein is CATRSGQGISYEQYF. The rearrangement links TRBV24-1 to TRBJ2-7; perhaps D is TRBD1 or TRBD2 (5 bases each). CDR3 length equals 15 residues. The V end was cut by 7 bases, the J end by 3 bases, with 18 bases between. The germline V gene has CDR1 KGHDR and CDR2 SFDVKD.

J is TRBJ2-2 and V is TRBV9, with D possibly being TRBD2 (5 bases). Trimming removed 3 bases from V and 5 bases from J, with 20 bases in between. The germline CDR1 and CDR2 sequences are SGDLS and YYNGEE. The CDR3 is 17 amino acids. The CDR3 is CASSGGNSYWRTGELFF. The DNA of the CDR3 is TGTGCCAGCAGCGGAGGGAATAGCTACTGGCGGACCGGGGAGCTGTTTTTT.

The chain links TRBV3-1 to TRBJ2-7, with 7 bases matching TRBD2. The CDR3 extends over 13 amino acids. With V trimmed by 0 bases and J by 7 bases, 3 bases remained unmatched. The germline V gene has CDR1 LGHDT and CDR2 YNNKEL (reference sequence). CDR3 in DNA: TGTGCCAGCAGCCAAGAAGGGAGGGGAGAGCAGTACTTC. Its translation: CASSQEGRGEQYF.

J is TRBJ2-7 and V is TRBV5-1; D is possibly TRBD2 (5 bases). Trimming left V 2 bases short and J 1 base short, with 13 bases between. This CDR3 is 15 amino acids long. The germline CDR1 and CDR2 sequences are SGHRS and YFSETQ. CDR3 amino acids: CASSLGGGRSYEQYF. The CDR3 bases are TGCGCCAGCAGCTTAGGCGGAGGAAGGTCCTACGAGCAGTACTTC.

The gene calls are TRBV3-1 and TRBJ2-3, with 8 positions matching TRBD1. Germline trimming cut 3 bases from V and 6 bases from J; bases unmatched to any gene: 8. The germline gives CDR1 LGHDT, CDR2 YNNKEL (reference sequence). This CDR3 is 15 amino acids long. The CDR3 sequence is CASSQQGAGLDTQYF. Here the CDR3 DNA reads TGTGCCAGCAGCCAGCAGGGGGCCGGTTTGGATACGCAGTATTTT.

This chain uses TRBV7-6 with TRBJ2-7, with D possibly TRBD1 on 5 matching bases. Trimming stripped 1 base from V and 4 bases from J, with 8 bases between. Germline values: CDR1 SGHVS, CDR2 FNYEAQ. This CDR3 contains 13 residues. The CDR3: CASSLGGRYEQYF. In nucleotides, the CDR3 is TGTGCCAGCAGCTTAGGGGGCAGATACGAGCAGTACTTC.

The CDR3 sequence: CASSALRVVQETQYF. CDR3 DNA: TGTGCCAGCAGTGCATTGAGGGTCGTTCAAGAGACCCAGTACTTC. The chain combines TRBV2 with TRBJ2-5, with D maybe TRBD2 (5 bases). This CDR3 region has 15 residues. The V gene's germline CDR1 is SNHLY and CDR2 FYNNEI. Deletions cut 4 bases from V and 2 bases from J, with 14 bases between. Full variable domain (remainder filled in from reference TRBV2 and TRBJ2-5): EPEVTQTPSHQVTQMGQEVILRCVPISNHLYFYWYRQILGQKVEFLVSFYNNEISEKSEIFDDQFSVERPDGSNFTLKIRSTKLEDSAMYFCASSALRVVQETQYFGPGTRLLVL.

V usage is TRBV18 and J usage is TRBJ1-1; no reliable D call. Germline V CDR1 and CDR2: KGHSH, LQKENI. Trimming cost V 4 bases and J 3 bases, with 9 bases left between them. The CDR3 is made up of 13 amino acids. This chain's CDR3 is CASSQDVYTEAFF. CDR3 in DNA: TGTGCCAGCTCACAGGACGTCTACACTGAAGCTTTCTTT.

The V gene is TRBV29-1, the J gene TRBJ2-3; D gene uncertain. Germline CDR1 and CDR2: SQVTM and ANQGSEA. Trimming pared 4 bases from V and 4 bases from J, leaving 15 bases between. The CDR3 spans 14 residues. The CDR3 DNA sequence: TGCAGCGTTGTTTATCCCCCCGCCCCAGATACGCAGTATTTT. Translating gives CSVVYPPAPDTQYF.

The V gene is TRBV12-3 or TRBV12-4, the J gene TRBJ2-7; 9 bases line up with TRBD1. The trim removed 5 bases at V and 1 base at J, leaving 6 bases unmatched. CDR3 length: 15 residues. CDR3 residues: CASSTRDRDSYEQYF. The CDR3 coding sequence is TGTGCCAGCAGTACCCGGGACAGGGATTCCTACGAGCAGTACTTC.

The genes are TRBV10-1 and TRBJ1-2, with TRBD1 identical over 11 bases. This CDR3 has 14 residues. V was clipped by 5 bases and J by 4 bases; unmatched bases: 3. Germline V gene data show CDR1 as WNHNN and CDR2 as SYGVQD (reference sequence). The CDR3 region has the DNA TGCGCCAGCAGTCCGGACAGGGGGCCCTATGGCTACACCTTC. It yields the protein CASSPDRGPYGYTF.

This chain links TRBV9 with TRBJ2-3; 10 positions agree with TRBD2. The V gene's germline CDR1 is SGDLS and CDR2 YYNGEE. Germline trimming cut 0 bases from V and 4 bases from J; bases unmatched to any gene: 11. The CDR3 is made up of 18 amino acids. The DNA of the CDR3 is TGTGCCAGCAGCGTAGCGCAAGGTACTAGCGGGATACCAGATACGCAGTATTTT. It encodes CASSVAQGTSGIPDTQYF.